These T cell receptor beta chains were read from a single sample in a study of cytomegalovirus exposure and HLA in healthy donors. Data came from immunoSEQ multiplex PCR; TCRdb stores just in-frame clones and leaves some out. The sample consists of roughly 80,000 clones, around 60% of them appearing once. Sequenced material: PBMCs. The source is a male donor in good health and CMV-seropositive. Both conserved end residues are part of each CDR3. D genes are given only for firm matches. Size tells how often a clone was seen (once, few, many) or the class of an expanded clone, and some rows leave it out.

D	length	V	size	J	CDR3	DNA
TRBD2	16	TRBV6-5	few	TRBJ2-3	CASSYGVSGGTDTQYF	TGTGCCAGCAGTTACGGTGTTAGCGGGGGCACAGATACGCAGTATTTT
TRBD1	14	TRBV5-6	few	TRBJ2-7	CASSYPLTGAEQYF	TGTGCCAGCAGCTACCCACTGACAGGGGCCGAGCAGTACTTC
TRBD2	16	TRBV28	once	TRBJ2-5	CASSDPGLAVQETQYF	TGTGCCAGCAGTGATCCGGGACTAGCGGTTCAAGAGACCCAGTACTTC
TRBD1	14	TRBV7-3	NA	TRBJ2-7	CASSSGTGNNEQYF	TGTGCCAGCAGCTCCGGGACAGGGAACAACGAGCAGTACTTC
NA	12	TRBV30	few	TRBJ1-1	CACSDRDTEAFF	TGTGCCTGCTCCGACAGAGACACTGAAGCTTTCTTT
NA	14	TRBV6-5	NA	TRBJ1-5	CASSYSAGNQPQHF	TGTGCCAGCAGTTACTCGGCGGGTAATCAGCCCCAGCATTTT
NA	12	TRBV5-1	NA	TRBJ1-3	CASSQDGNTIYF	TGCGCCAGCAGCCAGGATGGAAACACCATATATTTT
TRBD1	14	TRBV28	NA	TRBJ1-2	CASSSGQGGYGYTF	TGTGCCAGCAGTTCAGGACAGGGGGGTTATGGCTACACCTTC
NA	13	TRBV5-4	NA	TRBJ2-7	CATSGSGPYEQYF	TGTGCCACCTCCGGGAGCGGTCCCTACGAGCAGTACTTC
NA	13	TRBV29-1	NA	TRBJ2-7	CSVVSESSYEQYF	TGCAGCGTTGTATCTGAGAGCTCCTACGAGCAGTACTTC
TRBD1	14	TRBV7-2	once	TRBJ2-7	CASSLAPTGGVRDF	TGTGCCAGCAGCTTGGCCCCGACAGGGGGAGTTAGGGACTTC
TRBD2	15	TRBV6-1	NA	TRBJ2-2	CASSATSGGTGELFF	TGTGCCAGCAGTGCGACTAGCGGGGGGACCGGGGAGCTGTTTTTT
TRBD1	15	TRBV28	once	TRBJ1-1	CASSFSGTGNTEAFF	TGTGCCAGCAGTTTCTCTGGGACAGGGAACACTGAAGCTTTCTTT
NA	16	TRBV9	NA	TRBJ2-2	CASSVEGGGNTGELFF	TGTGCCAGCAGCGTAGAAGGGGGGGGAAACACCGGGGAGCTGTTTTTT
TRBD1	14	TRBV30	NA	TRBJ1-1	CAWAPTGNNSEAFF	TGTGCCTGGGCCCCGACAGGGAACAACTCTGAAGCTTTCTTT
NA	14	TRBV28	NA	TRBJ2-1	CASGQGGSSDEQFF	TGTGCCAGCGGCCAGGGGGGATCTTCAGATGAGCAGTTCTTC
TRBD1	13	TRBV5-1	NA	TRBJ1-2	CASSLDRDYGYTF	TGCGCCAGCAGCTTAGACAGGGACTATGGCTACACCTTC
TRBD1	13	TRBV30	NA	TRBJ1-1	CAWSVTGTDEAFF	TGTGCCTGGAGTGTAACCGGGACAGATGAAGCTTTCTTT
TRBD1	13	TRBV10-2	many	TRBJ2-3	CASGTGGRDTQYF	TGCGCCAGCGGTACAGGGGGCAGGGATACGCAGTATTTT
NA	14	TRBV21-1	NA	TRBJ2-1	CASTKDYIHNEQFF	TGTGCCAGCACCAAAGACTACATTCACAATGAGCAGTTCTTC
TRBD2	18	TRBV5-1	NA	TRBJ2-2	CASSMGLAGGQNTGELFF	TGCGCCAGCAGCATGGGACTAGCGGGAGGTCAGAACACCGGGGAGCTGTTTTTT
NA	13	TRBV28	few	TRBJ2-2	CASSSSNTGELFF	TGTGCCAGCAGTTCCTCGAACACCGGGGAGCTGTTTTTT
NA	15	TRBV29-1	few	TRBJ2-6	CSVGQTSSGANVLTF	TGCAGCGTGGGACAGACTAGCTCTGGGGCCAACGTCCTGACTTTC
TRBD1	16	TRBV25-1	NA	TRBJ1-3	CASSLGTGGFGNTIYF	TGTGCCAGCAGTCTGGGGACAGGGGGCTTTGGAAACACCATATATTTT
NA	13	TRBV6-4	NA	TRBJ2-2	CASSSTSPGELFF	TGTGCCAGCAGCTCTACTAGCCCCGGGGAGCTGTTTTTT
NA	13	TRBV2	few	TRBJ2-2	CARGASNTGELFF	TGTGCCAGAGGGGCCTCGAACACCGGGGAGCTGTTTTTT
TRBD2	15	TRBV11-2	once	TRBJ2-3	CASSFSGRALDTQYF	TGTGCCAGCAGCTTTAGCGGGAGGGCCCTAGATACGCAGTATTTT
NA	15	TRBV10-3	once	TRBJ1-5	CAISWGGGSNQPQHF	TGTGCCATCAGTTGGGGAGGGGGGTCCAATCAGCCCCAGCATTTT
NA	15	TRBV28	NA	TRBJ2-2	CASSPPNRIAGELFF	TGTGCCAGCAGTCCCCCCAACAGGATAGCCGGGGAGCTGTTTTTT
NA	12	TRBV25-1	NA	TRBJ2-1	CASSPPAQAPFF	TGTGCCAGCAGTCCCCCCGCACAGGCCCCGTTCTTC
TRBD1	18	TRBV5-1	NA	TRBJ1-2	CASSLDLRIGTGEDGYTF	TGCGCCAGCAGCTTGGACCTCAGGATAGGGACAGGGGAGGATGGCTACACCTTC
TRBD2	18	TRBV4-1	few	TRBJ2-1	CASSQQLGLAGGGNEQFF	TGCGCCAGCAGCCAACAACTTGGACTAGCGGGAGGCGGCAATGAGCAGTTCTTC
NA	11	TRBV20-1	NA	TRBJ2-2	CSARRTGELFF	TGCAGTGCTAGACGGACCGGGGAGCTGTTTTTT
NA	14	TRBV10-2	few	TRBJ2-2	CASSGSVITGELFF	TGCGCCAGCAGTGGGTCCGTAATCACCGGGGAGCTGTTTTTT
NA	13	TRBV2	NA	TRBJ1-5	CASATGTNQPQHF	TGTGCCAGCGCCACCGGGACTAATCAGCCCCAGCATTTT
TRBD1	16	TRBV5-5	NA	TRBJ1-5	CASSDRDRGLHQPQHF	TGTGCCAGCAGCGACCGGGACAGGGGATTGCATCAGCCCCAGCATTTT
TRBD1	15	TRBV5-1	NA	TRBJ1-2	CASSLGTGSSHGYTF	TGCGCCAGCAGCTTGGGGACAGGGTCCTCGCATGGCTACACCTTC
TRBD2	14	TRBV6-6	NA	TRBJ2-1	CASRLSGRGFEQFF	TGTGCCAGCAGGCTTAGCGGGAGAGGCTTTGAGCAGTTCTTC
TRBD1	14	TRBV28	NA	TRBJ1-1	CASSFGTGNTEAFF	TGTGCCAGCAGTTTTGGGACAGGGAACACTGAAGCTTTCTTT
TRBD1	15	TRBV7-8	large	TRBJ2-7	CASSFFWDRGREQYF	TGTGCCAGCAGCTTCTTCTGGGACAGGGGACGCGAGCAGTACTTC
NA	13	TRBV15	NA	TRBJ2-7	CATSTSDNGEQYF	TGTGCCACCAGCACTAGCGACAACGGCGAGCAGTACTTC
NA	13	TRBV30	NA	TRBJ1-2	CAWSPRANYGYTF	TGTGCCTGGAGTCCCCGGGCTAACTATGGCTACACCTTC
NA	16	TRBV30	few	TRBJ1-1	CAWSFDTDLANTEAFF	TGTGCCTGGAGTTTCGACACGGATTTGGCGAACACTGAAGCTTTCTTT
NA	13	TRBV19	NA	TRBJ1-3	CASNGGVGDTIYF	TGTGCCAGTAATGGAGGGGTCGGAGACACCATATATTTT
NA	15	TRBV7-6	once	TRBJ2-2	CASSLGGGGTGELFF	TGTGCCAGCAGCCTCGGGGGAGGAGGAACCGGGGAGCTGTTTTTT
NA	13	TRBV4-1	NA	TRBJ1-1	CASGGGLFTEAFF	TGCGCCAGCGGTGGAGGGCTATTCACTGAAGCTTTCTTT
NA	12	TRBV29-1	NA	TRBJ2-6	CSVHSGANVLTF	TGCAGCGTACACTCTGGGGCCAACGTCCTGACTTTC
NA	13	TRBV5-4	NA	TRBJ2-7	CASSPGNGYEQYF	TGTGCCAGCAGCCCTGGTAACGGCTACGAGCAGTACTTC